Below are 22 T cell receptor beta chains sequenced from a single sample in a study of patients and donors after allogeneic stem cell transplantation. TCRdb called the RT-PCR reads again in MiXCR, with one record for every CDR3 protein. This sample has roughly 230,000 distinct CDR3 sequences, with 13% to 15% found just once. Input material: blood, either unsorted or a sorted T cell fraction (not recorded which). The receptors stem from a human donor who was either an allogeneic HSCT recipient or a stem cell or donor lymphocyte infusion donor (not recorded which). It is not recorded whose cells these are; they may come from a transplant donor.

V gene TRBV19 combines with J gene TRBJ2-1; D is unresolved. Trimming left V 1 base short and J 5 bases short, with 24 bases between. The germline CDR1 and CDR2 sequences are LNHDA and SQIVND (reference sequence). The CDR3 loop spans 19 amino acids. CDR3 protein: CASSIVGATTSPLDNEQFF. The CDR3 DNA is TGTGCCAGTAGTATAGTTGGAGCTACCACATCGCCCCTTGACAATGAGCAGTTCTTC.

This clonotype appeared a few times. V and J are TRBV10-3 and TRBJ2-4; D is ambiguous. Germline V gene lookup returns CDR1 ENHRY and CDR2 SYGVKD. CDR3 length equals 17 residues. V was cut by 0 bases and J by 0 bases, with 12 bases left in between. In nucleotides, the CDR3 is TGTGCCATCAGTGAGTCTCCGCTAGATCTAGCCAAAAACATTCAGTACTTC. Its protein product is CAISESPLDLAKNIQYF.

This chain links TRBV20-1 with TRBJ2-5, with 15 bases identical to TRBD2. V dropped 3 bases and J dropped 4; count of bases not matched to a gene: 9. This CDR3 region has 17 residues. Germline loops: CDR1 DFQATT, CDR2 SNEGSKA (reference sequence). CDR3 residues: CSASGLAGGKVLETQYF. The CDR3 DNA sequence: TGCAGTGCTAGCGGACTAGCGGGGGGGAAGGTTTTAGAGACCCAGTACTTC.

CDR3 residues: CAWTWQGGGYTF. DNA for the CDR3: TGTGCCTGGACCTGGCAGGGCGGTGGCTACACCTTC. The chain has TRBV30 and TRBJ1-2, with D perhaps matching TRBD1 (5 bases). The CDR3 loop spans 12 amino acids. Germline V gene sequence: CDR1 GTSNPN, CDR2 SVGIG (reference sequence). Trimming cost V 4 bases and J 7 bases, with 13 bases left between them.

This clonotype was seen more than once but under ten times. For the CDR3, the DNA is TGTGCCAGCATGAATTGGGGACAGCGATCCTACGAGCAGTACTTC. Amino acid sequence: CASMNWGQRSYEQYF. The genes are TRBV27 and TRBJ2-7; 7 bases agree with TRBD1. V was pared by 7 bases and J by 1 base, with 10 bases of the junction left unmatched. Germline values: CDR1 MNHEY, CDR2 SMNVEV (reference sequence). The length of the CDR3 is 15 residues.

This chain links TRBV7-8 with TRBJ1-5, with D unclear. In germline, CDR1 is SGHVS, CDR2 FQNEAQ. This CDR3 comprises 14 residues. The V end was cut by 4 bases, the J end by 3 bases, with 10 bases between. The CDR3 is CASSSGLNNQPQHF. CDR3 in DNA: TGTGCCAGCAGCTCCGGCCTGAACAATCAGCCCCAGCATTTT.

This clonotype turned up a few times. The CDR3 here is CASSHISGQGSSPLHF. CDR3 nucleotides: TGCGCCAGCAGCCACATTTCGGGACAGGGGAGCTCACCCCTCCACTTT. The rearrangement links TRBV4-1 to TRBJ1-6, with 10 positions matching TRBD1. The length of the CDR3 is 16 residues. J was trimmed by 10 bases and V by 3 bases; bases with no gene match: 9. Germline values: CDR1 MGHRA, CDR2 YSYEKL.

This clonotype was found a few times. The V gene is TRBV20-1, the J gene TRBJ2-5; TRBD1 aligns across 7 bases. Germline V gene sequence: CDR1 DFQATT, CDR2 SNEGSKA (reference sequence). This CDR3 contains 14 residues. Trimming removed 4 bases from V and 7 bases from J; junction bases left unmatched: 12. The CDR3: CSATGQDGVGTQYF. Written as DNA, the CDR3 is TGCAGTGCTACCGGACAGGACGGGGTGGGGACCCAGTACTTC.

This clonotype has a handful of counts. V gene TRBV20-1 combines with J gene TRBJ2-1; possible D gene TRBD2, 6 bases. The V and J ends lost 3 bases and 10 bases respectively, with 22 bases between them. This CDR3 is 15 amino acids long. The germline CDR1 and CDR2 sequences are DFQATT and SNEGSKA (reference sequence). CDR3 bases: TGCAGTGCTAGCCCCCGGATCGACGGGAGTGGAGAGCAGTTCTTC. This translates into CSASPRIDGSGEQFF.

This clonotype was counted a few times. V gene TRBV5-5 combines with J gene TRBJ2-1; D might be TRBD1 (5 bases). The CDR3 sequence is 13 residues long. V lost 4 bases and J 8 bases, leaving 13 bases between the germline ends. Germline CDR1 reads SGHKS; CDR2 reads YYEKEE (reference sequence). The CDR3 DNA follows: TGTGCCAGCAGCCTGGCTCAGGGCTATGAGCAGTTCTTC. Encoded protein: CASSLAQGYEQFF.

This clonotype was detected once. The chain combines TRBV19 with TRBJ2-2, with 9 nucleotides matching TRBD1. Trimming took 6 bases from V and 3 from J; bases not matched to a gene: 5. Looked up from germline, CDR1 is LNHDA and CDR2 is SQIVND (reference sequence). The CDR3 totals 15 residues. This CDR3 is CASRPTGGYTGELFF. DNA of the CDR3: TGTGCCAGTAGACCAACAGGGGGCTACACCGGGGAGCTGTTTTTT.

CDR3 sequence (DNA): TGTGCCAGCAGCCAAGTATATCGTGATAGTGGTAACACCGGGGAGCTGTTTTTT. This sequence encodes CASSQVYRDSGNTGELFF. The genes are TRBV3-1 and TRBJ2-2; no reliable D call. Germline assignment: CDR1 LGHDT and CDR2 YNNKEL (reference sequence). V dropped 1 base and J dropped 2 bases, with 17 bases sitting between them. There are 18 residues in the CDR3.

This clonotype occurred many times. The V gene is TRBV20-1, the J gene TRBJ2-3, with TRBD2 matching 7 bases. CDR3 length equals 14 residues. The ends lost 5 bases at V and 6 bases at J; junction bases unmatched: 11. CDR1 and CDR2 from the germline V gene are DFQATT and SNEGSKA (reference sequence). The CDR3 reads CSARMSGAGDTQYF. The CDR3 nucleotides read TGCAGTGCTCGCATGAGCGGGGCCGGGGATACGCAGTATTTT.

This sequence joins TRBV12-3 or TRBV12-4 and TRBJ1-5, with a tentative D call TRBD1 (6 bases). V lost 5 bases to trimming and J lost 7 bases, with 15 bases between them. The CDR3 runs 14 residues. The CDR3 sequence: CASSNNRVRQPQHF. In DNA form, the CDR3 reads TGTGCCAGCAGTAATAACAGGGTACGCCAGCCCCAGCATTTT.

This clonotype was observed many times. The V and J genes are TRBV6-1 and TRBJ2-7; 7 bases fit TRBD2. CDR1 is MNHNS, CDR2 SASEGT, per germline. The CDR3 is 14 residues long. After removal of 6 bases from V and 0 bases from J, the junction contained 5 bases not matched to a gene. CDR3 protein: CASRRDYSSYEQYF. CDR3 DNA: TGTGCCAGCAGAAGGGACTATAGCTCCTACGAGCAGTACTTC.

This clonotype has more than one count but fewer than ten. The chain carries TRBV6-2 or TRBV6-3 and TRBJ2-5, with TRBD1 matching 11 bases. V gave up 4 bases and J gave up 5 bases; unmatched junction bases: 3. The CDR3 consists of 14 residues. Germline V gives CDR1 MNHEY, CDR2 SVGEGT. The CDR3 region is CASSSGTGGETQYF. Written as DNA, the CDR3 is TGTGCCAGCAGTTCCGGGACAGGGGGGGAGACCCAGTACTTC.

About this clonotype itself: A read error may produce the germline difference seen at one junction end. This chain links TRBV24-1 with TRBJ2-1; D not certain. Germline CDR1 KGHDR, CDR2 SFDVKD. The CDR3 has 16 amino acids. CDR3 nucleotides: TGTGCCACCAGTGATTTGCAGAGTTCCTCCTACAATGAGCAGTCCTTC. Encoded protein: CATSDLQSSSYNEQSF.

The chain employs TRBV5-1 and TRBJ1-2; 7 nucleotides align to TRBD1. The germline V gene encodes CDR1 SGHRS and CDR2 YFSETQ. V shed 2 bases, J shed 5 bases, and the junction held 9 bases outside the gene matches. CDR3 length: 15 residues. In DNA form, the CDR3 reads TGCGCCAGCAGCTTTGAGTCCGGGACAGCATATGGCTACACCTTC. It encodes CASSFESGTAYGYTF.

This clonotype has just a few counts. The genes are TRBV7-9 and TRBJ1-4; TRBD1 matches 7 bases. Germline V gene sequence: CDR1 SEHNR, CDR2 FQNEAQ (reference sequence). With 5 bases clipped from V and 4 bases from J, the junction kept 7 bases outside the gene matches. The CDR3 length is 15 residues. The CDR3 reads CASSLGDSLNEKLFF. In DNA form, the CDR3 reads TGTGCCAGCAGCCTCGGGGACAGCCTTAATGAAAAACTGTTTTTT.

The J gene is TRBJ2-7, the V gene TRBV28, with D maybe TRBD1 (7 bases). This CDR3 is 15 amino acids long. Trimming removed 4 bases at V and 3 bases at J, with 16 bases between. Germline CDR1 reads MDHEN; CDR2 reads SYDVKM. CDR3 sequence (DNA): TGTGCCAGCAGTTCCGCAGGGGGGTCAGTCTACGAGCAGTACTTC. Encoded protein: CASSSAGGSVYEQYF.

This sequence joins TRBV20-1 and TRBJ2-7, with a weak D call TRBD2 (6 bases). The CDR3 is 12 residues long. The germline gives CDR1 DFQATT, CDR2 SNEGSKA (reference sequence). Trimming took off 6 bases at V and 2 bases at J, with 11 bases between the two ends. The CDR3 reads CSARDVAYEQYF. CDR3 coding DNA: TGCAGTGCGCGGGACGTAGCCTACGAGCAGTACTTC.

This clonotype was seen ten or more times. This rearrangement joins TRBV7-9 to TRBJ2-1; 9 bases are a match to TRBD1. Germline V CDR1 and CDR2: SEHNR, FQNEAQ (reference sequence). CDR3 size: 16 residues. Trimming removed 5 bases from V and 8 bases from J; junction bases left unmatched: 13. The CDR3 DNA follows: TGTGCCAGCAGCCCCCCCTACAGGGGGCGCGGAGATGAGCAGTTCTTC. It translates to CASSPPYRGRGDEQFF.